The 24 T cell receptor beta chains presented below share a single source sample, sequenced in a study of control samples from healthy donors and cancer patients. Data came from immunoSEQ multiplex PCR; TCRdb stores just in-frame clones and leaves some out. The sample carries around 150,000 clones, roughly 95% recorded once. The sequencing input was blood. These receptors were collected from a woman aged 30 to 39 in good health.

J is TRBJ1-1 and V is TRBV14, with 7 bases aligning to TRBD1. The CDR3 extends over 14 amino acids. Germline V CDR1 and CDR2: SGHDN, FVKESK. V lost 3 bases, J lost 5 bases, and 6 bases stayed unmatched. Written as DNA, the CDR3 is TGTGCCAGCAGCCACAGGGGGTTTGCAACTGAAGCTTTCTTT. This sequence encodes CASSHRGFATEAFF. Variable domain in full (rest from reference TRBV14 and TRBJ1-1): EAGVTQFPSHSVIEKGQTVTLRCDPISGHDNLYWYRRVMGKEIKFLLHFVKESKQDESGMPNNRFLAERTGGTYSTLKVQPAELEDSGVYFCASSHRGFATEAFFGQGTRLTVV.

This clone ranks as medium-sized. The chain has TRBV27 and TRBJ2-7; D unclear. This CDR3 has 13 residues. Looked up from germline, CDR1 is MNHEY and CDR2 is SMNVEV (reference sequence). V was trimmed by 4 bases and J by 1 base, leaving 8 bases between them. CDR3 in amino acids: CASSYRQSYEQYF. The CDR3 region has the DNA TGTGCCAGCAGTTACCGTCAATCCTACGAGCAGTACTTC.

In this sample, this clone turned up once. This chain joins TRBV3-1 (or the pseudogene TRBV3-2) and TRBJ1-1, with D perhaps matching TRBD1 (5 bases). The CDR3 spans 14 residues. Deletions cut 1 base from V and 1 base from J, with 7 bases between. CDR1 is LGHDT and CDR2 is YNNKEL in the germline V gene (reference sequence). CDR3 protein: CASSQAGGNTEAFF. The DNA of the CDR3 is TGTGCCAGCAGCCAAGCGGGGGGGAACACTGAAGCTTTCTTT.

The gene calls are TRBV5-4 and TRBJ2-1; D gene ambiguous. V shed 4 bases and J shed 0 bases, with 14 bases lying between them. The CDR3 has 16 amino acids. Per the germline V gene, CDR1 is SGHNT and CDR2 is YYREEE (reference sequence). The CDR3 DNA is TGTGCCAGCAGCCCTAGACTTCTCAACTCCTACAATGAGCAGTTCTTC. Protein sequence: CASSPRLLNSYNEQFF.

The CDR3 sequence: CASSSTLGGTQYF. The CDR3 nucleotides read TGCGCCAGCAGCTCAACCCTAGGCGGGACCCAGTACTTC. This chain uses TRBV5-1 with TRBJ2-5; D gene unclear. Deletions cut 3 bases from V and 7 bases from J, with 13 bases between. The germline V gene encodes CDR1 SGHRS and CDR2 YFSETQ. The CDR3 length is 13 residues.

The chain has TRBV12-3 or TRBV12-4 and TRBJ1-1; 8 positions agree with TRBD1. J lost 7 bases, V lost 6 bases, and 7 bases had no gene match. There are 13 residues in the CDR3. CDR3 nucleotides: TGTGCCAGCAGGCCAGGGGGCGCGAGTGAAGCTTTCTTT. As protein: CASRPGGASEAFF.

This clone appeared once. DNA of the CDR3: TGTGCCAGCAGCTGTACAGGGGTCCCCTCCTACGAGCAGTACTTC. This codes for CASSCTGVPSYEQYF. J is TRBJ2-7 and V is TRBV11-3; 7 bases match TRBD1. The germline gives CDR1 SGHNT, CDR2 YENEEA. The junction had 6 bases not matched to a gene; V was cut back by 4 bases and J by 0 bases. The CDR3 extends over 15 amino acids.

The chain carries TRBV6-5 and TRBJ2-7; 12 nucleotides line up with TRBD2. The V segment lost 2 bases and the J segment 6 bases; nucleotides outside the gene matches: 8. The length of the CDR3 is 16 residues. The germline V gene has CDR1 MNHEY and CDR2 SVGAGI. In DNA, the CDR3 is TGTGCCAGCAGTTACGTCGGCGGACTAGCGGGACGCGAGCAGTACTTC. Its protein is CASSYVGGLAGREQYF.

V gene TRBV4-2 combines with J gene TRBJ2-1, with 7 bases matching TRBD2. From germline, CDR1 is LGHNA and CDR2 YNFKEQ. The CDR3 is 18 residues long. The J segment lost 1 base and the V segment lost 1 base, leaving 10 bases of the junction unmatched. The CDR3 nucleotides are TGTGCCAGCAGCCAAGTTGCGGGGGAGCAATTTTCCTACAATGAGCAGTTCTTC. Its protein product is CASSQVAGEQFSYNEQFF.

The J gene is TRBJ2-7, the V gene TRBV29-1; 7 positions agree with TRBD2. Germline V lookup: CDR1 SQVTM, CDR2 ANQGSEA. Germline trimming cut 7 bases from V and 5 bases from J; bases unmatched to any gene: 8. This CDR3 is built from 12 residues. The CDR3 loop is CSAWGGLNEQYF. As DNA, the CDR3 is TGCAGCGCGTGGGGGGGTCTGAACGAGCAGTACTTC.

V usage is TRBV4-1 and J usage is TRBJ1-2; D uncertain. V was pared by 1 base and J by 4 bases, with 13 bases between. The germline V gene encodes CDR1 MGHRA and CDR2 YSYEKL. The CDR3 totals 15 residues. This CDR3 is CASSQGTQVSYGYTF. The CDR3 DNA sequence: TGCGCCAGCAGCCAAGGGACGCAGGTCAGCTATGGCTACACCTTC.

This chain joins TRBV11-1 and TRBJ2-6, with D unclear. V lost 3 bases, J lost 0 bases, and 9 bases lay in between. The CDR3 extends over 16 amino acids. Germline-derived CDR1 and CDR2 are SGHAT and FQDESV (reference sequence). CDR3 residues: CASSFSISSGANVLTF. The CDR3 DNA is TGTGCCAGCAGCTTCTCAATAAGCTCTGGGGCCAACGTCCTGACTTTC.

The chain employs TRBV25-1 and TRBJ1-6, with D perhaps TRBD1 (6 bases). CDR1 MGHDK and CDR2 SYGVNS come from the germline V gene. Trimming stripped 4 bases from V and 7 bases from J, with 17 bases between. The CDR3 spans 16 residues. CDR3 protein: CASSGSRLTGNSPLHF. Here the CDR3 DNA reads TGTGCCAGCAGTGGATCAAGGTTAACAGGGAATTCACCCCTCCACTTT.

The chain uses TRBV5-1 and TRBJ2-3, with 7 bases fitting TRBD1. The germline gives CDR1 SGHRS, CDR2 YFSETQ. Unmatched junction bases numbered 16, after V lost 4 bases and J lost 2 bases. The CDR3 loop spans 18 amino acids. The CDR3 protein is CASSKGQTPRFSTDTQYF. The CDR3 DNA is TGCGCCAGCAGCAAGGGACAGACTCCAAGGTTTTCCACAGATACGCAGTATTTT.

The chain is built from TRBV27 and TRBJ1-1; D may be TRBD1 (5 bases). This CDR3 comprises 17 residues. Trimming shortened V by 5 bases and J by 6 bases, and 25 bases separated the two germline ends. The germline V gene encodes CDR1 MNHEY and CDR2 SMNVEV (reference sequence). This CDR3 reads CASSPQAGTHHGAEAFF. CDR3 in DNA: TGTGCCAGCAGTCCCCAGGCGGGGACCCATCACGGCGCTGAAGCTTTCTTT.

The chain has TRBV11-2 and TRBJ2-1, with a tentative D call TRBD1 (7 bases). V was cut by 3 bases and J by 10 bases, with 16 bases left in between. The CDR3 spans 14 residues. Germline CDR1 is SGHAT and CDR2 is FQNNGV. CDR3 region: CASSLVRGTHEQFF. The DNA for the CDR3 is TGTGCCAGCAGCTTGGTCAGGGGGACTCACGAGCAGTTCTTC.

On this clone: One end of the junction varies from germline; a read error may be responsible. The chain uses TRBV7-9 and TRBJ2-1; 7 bases fit TRBD2. The CDR3 extends over 12 amino acids. Germline-derived CDR1 and CDR2 are SEHNR and FQNEAQ (reference sequence). The CDR3 is CASSPGVAGEVF. The CDR3 region has the DNA TGTGCCAGCAGCCCTGGGGTAGCGGGTGAAGTCTTC.

The V and J genes are TRBV5-1 and TRBJ2-4; D tentatively fits TRBD1 or TRBD2 (5 bases each). This CDR3 is built from 16 residues. Germline V gene sequence: CDR1 SGHRS, CDR2 YFSETQ. V was cut by 4 bases and J by 0 bases, with 14 bases left in between. CDR3 bases: TGCGCCAGCAGCGTAGGGGACGAGATAGCCAAAAACATTCAGTACTTC. Amino acids: CASSVGDEIAKNIQYF.

V usage is TRBV2 and J usage is TRBJ1-1; D possibly corresponds to TRBD1 (6 bases). Trimming shortened V by 5 bases and J by 4 bases, and 20 bases separated the two germline ends. Germline-derived CDR1 and CDR2 are SNHLY and FYNNEI. The CDR3 has 16 amino acids. This CDR3 reads CASSKETGRLVTEAFF. CDR3 bases: TGTGCCAGCAGTAAGGAAACAGGGAGGTTAGTCACTGAAGCTTTCTTT.

Written as DNA, the CDR3 is TGTGCCAGCAGTCCTCCATGGGCGGATACGCAGTATTTT. It yields the protein CASSPPWADTQYF. This chain links TRBV27 with TRBJ2-3, with unresolved D. Between the trimmed V and J ends, which lost 5 bases and 6 bases, there was a span of 12 bases. The CDR3 is 13 residues long. The germline V gene has CDR1 MNHEY and CDR2 SMNVEV (reference sequence).

The genes are TRBV19 and TRBJ2-1; the match to TRBD2 covers 12 bases. CDR3 length: 15 amino acids. CDR1 and CDR2 (germline): LNHDA, SQIVND (reference sequence). J gave up 4 bases and V 6 bases, and 4 bases lay outside the gene matches. The CDR3 loop is CASRGLAGQYNEQFF. The CDR3 DNA sequence: TGTGCCAGTAGGGGACTAGCGGGTCAGTACAATGAGCAGTTCTTC.

This chain uses TRBV4-2 with TRBJ2-1; weak D call: TRBD1 (6 bases). The V gene's germline CDR1 is LGHNA and CDR2 YNFKEQ. Trimming cost V 4 bases and J 3 bases, with 16 bases left between them. The CDR3 has 16 amino acids. CDR3 DNA: TGTGCCAGCAGCCCGGGACACCTAAGCCTCTACAATGAGCAGTTCTTC. Its translation: CASSPGHLSLYNEQFF.

This clone occurred once. The chain joins TRBV28 to TRBJ2-3; 7 bases map to TRBD2. The CDR3 has 18 residues. The V gene's germline CDR1 is MDHEN and CDR2 SYDVKM. With V trimmed by 3 bases and J by 2 bases, 14 bases remained unmatched. This CDR3 reads CASSLHNRDYLFTDTQYF. The CDR3 coding sequence is TGTGCCAGCAGTTTGCATAACCGGGACTACCTTTTCACAGATACGCAGTATTTT.

The V and J genes are TRBV9 and TRBJ2-2, with 10 bases that match TRBD1. V gave up 2 bases and J gave up 4 bases; unmatched junction bases: 5. The CDR3 contains 16 residues. Germline V lookup: CDR1 SGDLS, CDR2 YYNGEE. In DNA, the CDR3 is TGTGCCAGCAGCGTCGGGACAGGGGCCTTCACCGGGGAGCTGTTTTTT. Translation gives CASSVGTGAFTGELFF.